These 15 T cell receptor beta chains share one sample of origin, sequenced in a study of blood T cell repertoires in COVID-19. TCRdb's copy holds only in-frame clones and misses some; the assay was immunoSEQ multiplex PCR. Among around 130,000 clones listed, approximately 80% were seen once. The specimen was peripheral blood. The origin of the receptors is a woman aged 55-75 years with acute or convalescent COVID-19.

This chain links TRBV6-1 with TRBJ2-6; 12 nucleotides line up with TRBD2. There are 18 residues in the CDR3. The V and J ends lost 3 bases and 3 bases, in that order; junction bases with no gene match: 6. Germline-derived CDR1 and CDR2 are MNHNS and SASEGT. In nucleotides, the CDR3 is TGTGCCAGCAGTGATCCGGGACTAGCGGGTGGTGGGGCCAACGTCCTGACTTTC. Protein: CASSDPGLAGGGANVLTF.

V and J are TRBV5-1 and TRBJ1-2, with D possibly TRBD1 on 6 matching bases. This CDR3 is 14 amino acids long. V gave up 0 bases and J gave up 8 bases, with 14 bases separating them. CDR1 and CDR2 (germline): SGHRS, YFSETQ. This CDR3 reads CASSLAGTREGYTF. Written as DNA, the CDR3 is TGCGCCAGCAGCTTGGCGGGGACAAGGGAGGGCTACACCTTC.

A note on this clone: The junction does not match germline at one end; this may be a read error. J is TRBJ2-1 and V is TRBV10-1; possibly TRBD1 for D (5 bases). Germline V gene sequence: CDR1 WNHNN, CDR2 SYGVQD (reference sequence). The CDR3 sequence is 13 residues long. CDR3 in amino acids: CASSEGSLARVVF. The CDR3 coding sequence is TGCGCCAGCAGTGAGGGAAGTTTGGCCAGGGTGGTCTTC.

The gene calls are TRBV24-1 and TRBJ2-1; 9 bases agree with TRBD2. The ends lost 2 bases at V and 3 bases at J; junction bases unmatched: 13. Germline-derived CDR1 and CDR2 are KGHDR and SFDVKD. The length of the CDR3 is 19 residues. The CDR3 sequence is CATSDSSLGERGDYNEQFF. CDR3 coding DNA: TGTGCCACCAGTGATTCCTCTCTCGGGGAGCGGGGGGACTACAATGAGCAGTTCTTC.

The chain combines TRBV4-1 with TRBJ2-7; D ambiguous. V lost 3 bases and J 0 bases, leaving 6 bases between the germline ends. Looked up from germline, CDR1 is MGHRA and CDR2 is YSYEKL. CDR3 length: 13 residues. CDR3 DNA sequence: TGCGCCAGCAGCCAGGGCACCTCCTACGAGCAGTACTTC. Its translation: CASSQGTSYEQYF.

The table lists this clone with a few counts. The genes are TRBV18 and TRBJ1-2, with D possibly TRBD1 on 6 matching bases. V was trimmed by 5 bases and J by 7 bases, leaving 20 bases between them. The CDR3 has 15 residues. Germline values: CDR1 KGHSH, CDR2 LQKENI. CDR3 DNA sequence: TGTGCCAGCTCATCAGAGGCAGGGGACCGAGGTGGCTACACCTTC. It encodes CASSSEAGDRGGYTF.

This sequence joins TRBV5-1 and TRBJ1-1, with TRBD1 identical over 8 bases. The CDR3 runs 16 residues. Germline V gene lookup returns CDR1 SGHRS and CDR2 YFSETQ. V lost 4 bases and J lost 7; bases outside the gene matches: 15. The CDR3 sequence: CASSLIRDRTKVEAFF. The CDR3 DNA follows: TGCGCCAGCAGCCTTATACGGGACAGGACGAAAGTTGAAGCTTTCTTT. Looking up the rest from reference TRBV5-1 and TRBJ1-1 gives the full variable domain: KAGVTQTPRYLIKTRGQQVTLSCSPISGHRSVSWYQQTPGQGLQFLFEYFSETQRNKGNFPGRFSGRQFSNSRSEMNVSTLELGDSALYLCASSLIRDRTKVEAFFGQGTRLTVV.

The V call is TRBV3-1 (or the pseudogene TRBV3-2), the J call TRBJ1-1, with D maybe TRBD1 (5 bases). The germline V gene encodes CDR1 LGHDT and CDR2 YNNKEL (reference sequence). V lost 1 base and J lost 6, with 9 bases in between. This CDR3 has 13 amino acids. CDR3 nucleotide sequence: TGTGCCAGCAGCCAAGGGAGGGGAGCTGAAGCTTTCTTT. Translating gives CASSQGRGAEAFF.

The rearrangement links TRBV30 to TRBJ1-1; D is unresolved. The CDR3 covers 13 residues. Germline V gene sequence: CDR1 GTSNPN, CDR2 SVGIG (reference sequence). V lost 2 bases to trimming and J lost 6 bases, with 13 bases between them. The chain's CDR3 is CAWSYPNPAEAFF. CDR3 DNA sequence: TGTGCCTGGAGTTACCCCAATCCGGCTGAAGCTTTCTTT.

V and J are TRBV3-1 (or the pseudogene TRBV3-2) and TRBJ1-2, with D maybe TRBD1 (5 bases). Looked up from germline, CDR1 is LGHDT and CDR2 is YNNKEL (reference sequence). The length of the CDR3 is 14 residues. V lost 4 bases to trimming and J lost 2 bases, with 11 bases between them. Written as DNA, the CDR3 is TGTGCCAGCAGCCTTCCGGGACTCAACTATGGCTACACCTTC. Amino acids: CASSLPGLNYGYTF.

CDR3 DNA: TGTGCCAGTAGTATCCTGACAGGGGCCAGCTATGAGCAGTTCTTC. This encodes CASSILTGASYEQFF. This chain links TRBV19 with TRBJ2-1, with TRBD1 identical over 8 bases. The CDR3 covers 15 residues. Germline CDR1 reads LNHDA; CDR2 reads SQIVND (reference sequence). V lost 3 bases, J lost 8 bases, and 9 bases stayed unmatched.

This chain links TRBV6-6 with TRBJ1-1; TRBD1 matches at 11 bases. J lost 4 bases, V lost 7 bases, and 8 bases had no gene match. CDR1 is MNHNY, CDR2 SVGAGI, per germline (reference sequence). The CDR3 sequence is 15 residues long. The CDR3 is CASTERGQGGTEAFF. CDR3 sequence (DNA): TGTGCCAGCACTGAACGGGGACAGGGGGGCACTGAAGCTTTCTTT.

Only a few counts were recorded for this clone. The V call is TRBV18, the J call TRBJ2-5, with D hard to call. The CDR3 is made up of 13 amino acids. V was clipped by 6 bases and J by 3 bases, with 11 bases between them. Germline CDR1 reads KGHSH; CDR2 reads LQKENI. This CDR3 is CASSLLSEETQYF. DNA for the CDR3: TGTGCCAGCTCTCTCCTGTCGGAAGAGACCCAGTACTTC.

V and J are TRBV24-1 and TRBJ1-2, with D unclear. V gave up 3 bases and J gave up 1 base, with 8 bases separating them. CDR1 and CDR2 from the germline V gene are KGHDR and SFDVKD. This CDR3 is 14 amino acids long. Here the CDR3 DNA reads TGTGCCACCAGTGATAGAGGAAGTAACTATGGCTACACCTTC. Translation gives CATSDRGSNYGYTF.

This rearrangement joins TRBV4-2 to TRBJ2-4; 12 nucleotides align to TRBD1. The CDR3 covers 20 residues. J gave up 3 bases and V 3 bases, and 15 bases lay outside the gene matches. CDR1 and CDR2 (germline): LGHNA, YNFKEQ. Here the CDR3 DNA reads TGTGCCAGCAGCCATCCTCCCGGGACAGGGGGCCAAAGGGACAAAAACATTCAGTACTTC. Translating it yields CASSHPPGTGGQRDKNIQYF.